The rows below give T cell receptor beta chains drawn from one sample of a study of shared clonotypes between healthy human individuals. Some clones are missing from TCRdb's copy, which holds only in-frame ones; the method was immunoSEQ multiplex PCR. Of hundreds of thousands of clones listed, around 92% are singletons. The sequencing input was naive CD8+ T cells sorted from blood. These receptors originate from a man aged 25 to 40 in good health. CDR3s include the opening cysteine and the closing phenylalanine or tryptophan. A D gene is named only where the DNA matches it firmly. The size of a clone is reported for some rows only, either as once, few or many, or as a class for expanded clones.

abundance	j_gene	d_gene	v_gene	CDR3aa	CDR3nt
NA	TRBJ2-7	TRBD2	TRBV27	CASSSLAGATYEQYF	TGTGCCAGCAGTTCCCTAGCGGGCGCTACCTACGAGCAGTACTTC
NA	TRBJ2-7	NA	TRBV7-9	CASGDGGYEQYF	TGTGCCAGTGGGGATGGCGGTTACGAGCAGTACTTC
NA	TRBJ1-2	NA	TRBV6-5	CASSYSMRGYGYTF	TGTGCCAGCAGTTACTCGATGAGGGGCTATGGCTACACCTTC
once	TRBJ2-1	TRBD2	TRBV19	CASSIDRLAVYNEQFF	TGTGCCAGTAGTATAGATCGGCTAGCGGTCTACAATGAGCAGTTCTTC
NA	TRBJ2-1	NA	TRBV4-1	CASSQEWSSGYNEQFF	TGCGCCAGCAGCCAAGAGTGGTCTAGTGGGTACAATGAGCAGTTCTTC
NA	TRBJ1-4	TRBD1	TRBV15	CATSSRQGTNEKLFF	TGTGCCACCAGCTCCCGACAGGGTACTAATGAAAAACTGTTTTTT
NA	TRBJ2-2	NA	TRBV7-8	CASSFLDNTGELFF	TGTGCCAGCAGCTTTTTAGATAACACCGGGGAGCTGTTTTTT
NA	TRBJ1-1	TRBD1	TRBV19	CASSITGANEAFF	TGTGCCAGTAGTATCACAGGGGCTAATGAAGCTTTCTTT
NA	TRBJ2-5	NA	TRBV25-1	CASSKTGADQETQYF	TGTGCCAGCAGTAAAACGGGCGCGGACCAAGAGACCCAGTACTTC
NA	TRBJ1-5	NA	TRBV28	CASSQPTIQPQHF	TGTGCCAGCAGCCAACCCACAATTCAGCCCCAGCATTTT
NA	TRBJ1-1	TRBD1	TRBV19	CASSWGQGFAEAFF	TGTGCCAGTAGTTGGGGACAGGGGTTCGCTGAAGCTTTCTTT
NA	TRBJ2-7	NA	TRBV27	CASSWIGAAYEQYF	TGTGCCAGCAGTTGGATCGGGGCCGCCTACGAGCAGTACTTC
NA	TRBJ2-7	TRBD2	TRBV28	CASSFGLAEHYEQYF	TGTGCCAGCAGTTTTGGGCTAGCGGAACACTACGAGCAGTACTTC
once	TRBJ2-7	NA	TRBV25-1	CASSPGPYEQYF	TGTGCCAGCAGTCCGGGGCCCTACGAGCAGTACTTC
NA	TRBJ1-2	TRBD1	TRBV9	CASSVDAAGQGYGYTF	TGTGCCAGCAGCGTAGACGCCGCGGGACAGGGCTATGGCTACACCTTC
NA	TRBJ2-7	TRBD2	TRBV10-2	CASSESGGEQYF	TGCGCCAGCAGTGAGTCGGGGGGGGAGCAGTACTTC
NA	TRBJ2-1	TRBD1	TRBV6-6	CASSYSTGGFYNEQFF	TGTGCCAGCAGTTACTCGACAGGGGGCTTTTACAATGAGCAGTTCTTC
NA	TRBJ2-6	NA	TRBV2	CASSEEQMNYPSGANVLTF	TGTGCCAGCAGTGAAGAGCAGATGAACTACCCCTCTGGGGCCAACGTCCTGACTTTC
NA	TRBJ2-2	TRBD2	TRBV10-3	CAISAPSGGQNTGELFF	TGTGCCATCAGTGCCCCTAGCGGGGGGCAGAACACCGGGGAGCTGTTTTTT
NA	TRBJ1-1	NA	TRBV11-2	CASSSNGGNTEAFF	TGTGCCAGCAGCTCAAACGGAGGGAACACTGAAGCTTTCTTT
NA	TRBJ2-2	TRBD2	TRBV5-8	CASSSGTSGTNTGELFF	TGTGCCAGCAGCTCCGGGACTAGCGGGACGAACACCGGGGAGCTGTTTTTT
NA	TRBJ2-7	TRBD1	TRBV6-5	CASSVGQSYEQYF	TGTGCCAGCAGCGTGGGACAGTCCTACGAGCAGTACTTC
NA	TRBJ2-1	TRBD1	TRBV27	CASRSRDSDIEQFF	TGTGCCAGCAGGAGCAGGGACAGTGACATTGAGCAGTTCTTC
NA	TRBJ2-3	TRBD2	TRBV9	CASSTRPSGGTDTQYF	TGTGCCAGCAGCACCCGGCCTAGCGGGGGCACAGATACGCAGTATTTT
NA	TRBJ1-5	TRBD1	TRBV2	CASSEGPGQGFIGNQPQHF	TGTGCCAGCAGTGAAGGCCCGGGACAGGGGTTTATAGGCAATCAGCCCCAGCATTTT
NA	TRBJ2-5	TRBD2	TRBV7-3	CASSLRGGSETQYF	TGTGCCAGCAGCTTACGGGGCGGGAGTGAGACCCAGTACTTC
NA	TRBJ1-4	NA	TRBV2	CASSDSAEQGWKLFF	TGTGCCAGCAGCGACAGCGCCGAACAGGGTTGGAAACTGTTTTTT
NA	TRBJ1-2	NA	TRBV13	CASSLGAGLSYGYTF	TGTGCCAGCAGCTTAGGTGCGGGCTTGAGCTATGGCTACACCTTC
NA	TRBJ2-1	NA	TRBV4-3	CASSQEGQKYNEQFF	TGCGCCAGCAGCCAAGAAGGGCAGAAGTACAATGAGCAGTTCTTC
NA	TRBJ2-7	TRBD2	TRBV4-1	CASSQGLAVSYEQYF	TGCGCCAGCAGCCAAGGCCTAGCGGTCTCCTACGAGCAGTACTTC
NA	TRBJ2-1	NA	TRBV2	CASSEGTNAYYNEQFF	TGTGCCAGCAGTGAAGGGACTAACGCATATTACAATGAGCAGTTCTTC
NA	TRBJ1-5	NA	TRBV19	CASSPQGFNQPQHF	TGTGCCAGTAGTCCCCAGGGGTTTAATCAGCCCCAGCATTTT
NA	TRBJ2-5	TRBD2	TRBV4-3	CASSHESGRGETQYF	TGCGCCAGCAGCCACGAAAGCGGGAGGGGGGAGACCCAGTACTTC
NA	TRBJ2-2	NA	TRBV6-5	CASTSEGQNTGELFF	TGTGCCAGCACCTCGGAGGGACAGAACACCGGGGAGCTGTTTTTT
NA	TRBJ2-5	NA	TRBV9	CASSVGRLDGETQYF	TGTGCCAGCAGCGTAGGTAGGCTCGATGGGGAGACCCAGTACTTC
once	TRBJ2-7	NA	TRBV7-9	CASSLLDGPYEQYF	TGTGCCAGCAGCTTATTGGACGGACCCTACGAGCAGTACTTC
NA	TRBJ2-1	NA	TRBV4-3	CASSDPGDHSYNEQFF	TGCGCCAGCAGCGACCCTGGGGACCACTCCTACAATGAGCAGTTCTTC
NA	TRBJ2-2	TRBD1	TRBV29-1	CSVDLGPGQGPLKAINRELFF	TGCAGCGTTGACCTCGGGCCGGGACAGGGCCCCCTGAAGGCCATAAACCGGGAGCTGTTTTTT
once	TRBJ2-1	TRBD2	TRBV7-9	CASSGSPTGGSSYNEQFF	TGTGCCAGCAGCGGATCGCCAACTGGCGGGAGCTCCTACAATGAGCAGTTCTTC
NA	TRBJ2-1	NA	TRBV7-8	CASSAWVVGAYNEQFF	TGTGCCAGCAGCGCCTGGGTTGTAGGAGCCTACAATGAGCAGTTCTTC
NA	TRBJ2-1	NA	TRBV4-3	CASSHKGRGGNNEQFF	TGCGCCAGCAGCCACAAAGGGCGCGGGGGCAACAATGAGCAGTTCTTC
once	TRBJ2-7	NA	TRBV7-9	CASSPRQGKTYEQYF	TGTGCCAGCAGCCCCCGCCAGGGAAAAACCTACGAGCAGTACTTC
NA	TRBJ2-1	NA	TRBV29-1	CSVEGRHNEQFF	TGCAGCGTTGAGGGCAGACACAATGAGCAGTTCTTC
NA	TRBJ2-7	TRBD2	TRBV9	CASSVESLAGDNEQYF	TGTGCCAGCAGCGTAGAGTCCCTAGCGGGAGACAACGAGCAGTACTTC
NA	TRBJ2-2	NA	TRBV29-1	CSVWGSTGELFF	TGCAGCGTTTGGGGCAGCACCGGGGAGCTGTTTTTT
NA	TRBJ2-3	NA	TRBV9	CASSVQDIAARQQYF	TGTGCCAGCAGCGTACAGGATATTGCGGCGAGACAGCAGTATTTT
once	TRBJ2-1	NA	TRBV28	CASSLMEGNEQFF	TGTGCCAGCAGTTTGATGGAAGGGAATGAGCAGTTCTTC
once	TRBJ2-1	NA	TRBV7-3	CASSLKLSSEQFF	TGTGCCAGCAGCTTGAAGCTGAGCTCAGAGCAGTTCTTC
many	TRBJ1-1	NA	TRBV6-1	CASSGFDLNTEAFF	TGTGCCAGCAGTGGATTCGACCTGAACACTGAAGCTTTCTTT